The 22 T cell receptor beta chains reported below all come from one sample, sequenced in a study of OX40 agonist ivuxolimab in advanced cancers. Here immunoSEQ multiplex PCR was the method, and the copy in TCRdb shows in-frame clones only, minus some. The sample holds 77,000 or so clones; 85% to 90% are singletons and the top ten take more than 9.5%. The sample in question was CD4+ or CD8+ T cells sorted from blood, obtained in a trial of the OX40 agonist ivuxolimab. The source is an adult with an advanced solid tumor such as melanoma, head and neck, liver or kidney cancer.

The chain has TRBV27 and TRBJ1-6, with a tentative D call TRBD1 (5 bases). The CDR3 length is 15 residues. Trimming removed 2 bases at V and 8 bases at J, with 13 bases between. CDR1 and CDR2 from the germline V gene are MNHEY and SMNVEV (reference sequence). In DNA, the CDR3 is TGTGCCAGCAGTTTAGCCAGGGTCGGTGATTCACCCCTCCACTTT. Translated: CASSLARVGDSPLHF.

This rearrangement joins TRBV18 to TRBJ2-7, with 7 bases matching TRBD1. V shed 3 bases and J 1 base; nucleotides not matched to a gene: 6. Germline V gene lookup returns CDR1 KGHSH and CDR2 LQKENI. CDR3 size: 15 residues. The CDR3 reads CASSPPRQGSYEQYF. In DNA form, the CDR3 reads TGTGCCAGCTCACCCCCCCGACAGGGTTCCTACGAGCAGTACTTC.

The chain is built from TRBV7-9 and TRBJ2-5, with 7 nucleotides matching TRBD1. Matching the DNA end better, TRBJ2-7 makes the J call doubtful. CDR1 and CDR2 (germline): SEHNR, FQNEAQ (reference sequence). The CDR3 has 14 residues. CDR3 in amino acids: CASSLGTANYEQYF. The DNA for the CDR3 is TGTGCCAGCAGCCTAGGGACAGCCAACTACGAGCAGTACTTC.

Turning to this clone: At one end, the junction sequence differs from germline, possibly due to a read error. V usage is TRBV28 and J usage is TRBJ2-5, with D possibly being TRBD1 or TRBD2 (6 bases each). Germline V gene sequence: CDR1 MDHEN, CDR2 SYDVKM. The CDR3 is 13 residues long. The CDR3 coding sequence is TGTGCCAGCAGTTTGGGGGGCTCAGAGACCCAATACTTC. Residues: CASSLGGSETQYF.

The chain is built from TRBV10-3 and TRBJ2-3, with a tentative D call TRBD1 (5 bases). The CDR3 contains 14 residues. Trimming removed 5 bases from V and 2 bases from J, with 11 bases in between. Germline V gene sequence: CDR1 ENHRY, CDR2 SYGVKD. Written as DNA, the CDR3 is TGTGCCATCAGTTCGAAGGACAACACAGATACGCAGTATTTT. Encoded protein: CAISSKDNTDTQYF.

V usage is TRBV6-1 and J usage is TRBJ2-7; D unresolved. CDR1 is MNHNS and CDR2 is SASEGT in the germline V gene. The V and J ends lost 3 bases and 4 bases respectively, with 10 bases between them. CDR3 size: 13 residues. The CDR3 here is CASSEWWKYEQYF. In DNA, the CDR3 is TGTGCCAGCAGTGAGTGGTGGAAATACGAGCAGTACTTC.

The chain uses TRBV5-1 and TRBJ2-3; no clear D. There are 15 residues in the CDR3. Germline V gene sequence: CDR1 SGHRS, CDR2 YFSETQ. Trimming shortened V by 2 bases and J by 1 base, and 11 bases separated the two germline ends. The DNA of the CDR3 is TGCGCCAGCAGCTTCGCTCCTAGGGGCACAGATACGCAGTATTTT. It translates to CASSFAPRGTDTQYF.

The chain combines TRBV7-9 with TRBJ2-5; the match to TRBD1 covers 7 bases. The ends lost 5 bases at V and 5 bases at J; junction bases unmatched: 8. CDR3 length: 14 amino acids. The germline V gene has CDR1 SEHNR and CDR2 FQNEAQ (reference sequence). CDR3: CASSARTGFETQYF. CDR3 coding DNA: TGTGCCAGCAGCGCCAGGACAGGATTTGAGACCCAGTACTTC. Variable domain in full (rest from reference TRBV7-9 and TRBJ2-5): DTGVSQNPRHKITKRGQNVTFRCDPISEHNRLYWYRQTLGQGPEFLTYFQNEAQLEKSRLLSDRFSAERPKGSFSTLEIQRTEQGDSAMYLCASSARTGFETQYFGPGTRLLVL.

As DNA, the CDR3 is TGTGCCAGCAGTGAAGCCCCCAGGTACGAGCAGTACTTC. It yields the protein CASSEAPRYEQYF. This chain links TRBV6-1 with TRBJ2-7; D call uncertain. Germline loops: CDR1 MNHNS, CDR2 SASEGT. The ends were cut back, 0 bases at V and 4 bases at J, with 7 bases in the middle. This CDR3 region has 13 residues.

The chain is built from TRBV2 and TRBJ1-1; no reliable D call. The ends were cut back, 10 bases at V and 1 base at J, with 16 bases in the middle. The germline V gene has CDR1 SNHLY and CDR2 FYNNEI. This CDR3 is built from 14 residues. The CDR3 DNA reads TGTGCCAAAACAACTGGACCTTCGAACACTGAAGCTTTCTTT. Translation: CAKTTGPSNTEAFF.

This chain connects TRBV7-9 to TRBJ1-6, with 11 bases matching TRBD1. Germline assignment: CDR1 SEHNR and CDR2 FQNEAQ (reference sequence). This CDR3 has 16 amino acids. The V segment lost 5 bases and the J segment 5 bases; nucleotides outside the gene matches: 5. The CDR3 DNA reads as TGTGCCAGCAGCCGATGGACAGGGGGCCATAATTCACCCCTCCACTTT. Amino acids: CASSRWTGGHNSPLHF.

V and J are TRBV28 and TRBJ2-3; 7 nucleotides line up with TRBD2. Per the germline V gene, CDR1 is MDHEN and CDR2 is SYDVKM. After removal of 6 bases from V and 2 bases from J, the junction contained 5 bases not matched to a gene. The CDR3 spans 14 residues. CDR3: CASRRGDYTDTQYF. The CDR3 bases are TGTGCCAGCAGGAGAGGGGACTACACAGATACGCAGTATTTT.

To note about this clone: This specimen includes other DNA sequences encoding the same CDR3. This chain connects TRBV6-1 to TRBJ2-7, with a tentative D call TRBD1 (6 bases). CDR1 is MNHNS, CDR2 SASEGT, per germline. CDR3 length equals 13 residues. Deletions cut 6 bases from V and 1 base from J, with 10 bases between. The CDR3 is CASRGGSSYEQYF. The CDR3 DNA reads as TGTGCCAGCAGAGGGGGTTCATCCTACGAGCAGTACTTC.

The chain joins TRBV10-3 to TRBJ2-3, with 7 bases that match TRBD2. V was pared by 2 bases and J by 8 bases, with 7 bases of the junction left unmatched. Germline CDR1 and CDR2: ENHRY and SYGVKD. The CDR3 contains 14 residues. The CDR3, as DNA: TGTGCCATCAGTGAGCCCCGGGCTAGCGGTACGCAGTATTTT. Amino acid sequence: CAISEPRASGTQYF.

This clone has just one count. Its ends do not fully match the called genes, so a read error is possible. The chain carries TRBV7-8 and TRBJ2-1, with D maybe TRBD1 (5 bases). There are 14 residues in the CDR3. In germline, CDR1 is SGHVS, CDR2 FQNEAQ. The CDR3 here is CVSSPRVQANEQFF. The CDR3 DNA follows: TGTGTCAGCAGCCCCAGGGTGCAGGCAAATGAGCAGTTCTTC.

This chain connects TRBV15 to TRBJ2-6, with unresolved D. Germline V gene sequence: CDR1 LNHNV, CDR2 YYDKDF (reference sequence). This CDR3 region has 17 residues. V was clipped by 1 base and J by 2 bases, with 12 bases between them. CDR3 protein: CATSRGAAGTGANVLTF. The CDR3 bases are TGTGCCACCAGCAGAGGGGCAGCCGGTACTGGGGCCAACGTCCTGACTTTC.

This clone appeared once. The chain employs TRBV7-8 and TRBJ1-2; TRBD1 matches at 9 bases. Germline values: CDR1 SGHVS, CDR2 FQNEAQ. CDR3 length: 16 residues. V lost 1 base to trimming and J lost 5 bases; unmatched junction nucleotides: 8. The CDR3 nucleotides read TGTGCCAGCAGCTTAGGACGCCGAGGACAGGGGTATGGCTACACCTTC. Its protein is CASSLGRRGQGYGYTF.

The genes are TRBV28 and TRBJ2-7; 7 bases match TRBD1. With 6 bases clipped from V and 6 bases from J, the junction kept 14 bases outside the gene matches. This CDR3 has 15 amino acids. Germline assignment: CDR1 MDHEN and CDR2 SYDVKM. CDR3 nucleotide sequence: TGTGCCAGCAGCTACCTGACAGGGCTACTCAGCGAGCAGTACTTC. Translation gives CASSYLTGLLSEQYF.

The chain joins TRBV10-2 to TRBJ2-3, with TRBD2 matching over 10 bases. Germline CDR1 is WSHSY and CDR2 is SAAADI. This CDR3 is 16 amino acids long. J was trimmed by 4 bases and V by 3 bases; bases with no gene match: 7. In DNA, the CDR3 is TGCGCCAGCAGTGATTTGCTAGCGGGAGACTCAGATACGCAGTATTTT. Translating gives CASSDLLAGDSDTQYF.

The gene calls are TRBV11-2 and TRBJ2-1; D tentatively reads TRBD1 or TRBD2 (6 bases each). The germline V gene has CDR1 SGHAT and CDR2 FQNNGV. V was shortened by 2 bases and J by 4 bases, with 12 bases between the two germline ends. CDR3 length: 15 residues. The CDR3 DNA sequence: TGTGCCAGCAGCTTACGGGGGCCCCCATACAATGAGCAGTTCTTC. It yields the protein CASSLRGPPYNEQFF.

The rearrangement joins TRBV12-5 to TRBJ2-2; 8 nucleotides match TRBD1. The V and J ends lost 5 bases and 6 bases, in that order; junction bases with no gene match: 5. The CDR3 covers 14 residues. Germline V CDR1 and CDR2: LGHNT, FRNRAP. CDR3 sequence (DNA): TGTGCTAGTGGTCGAGACAGGGGCGCCGGGGAGCTGTTTTTT. Its protein product is CASGRDRGAGELFF.

The J gene is TRBJ1-5, the V gene TRBV28; D is perhaps TRBD1 (6 bases). Germline V lookup: CDR1 MDHEN, CDR2 SYDVKM. The CDR3 has 15 amino acids. Trimming removed 3 bases from V and 0 bases from J, with 9 bases in between. CDR3 region: CASSFADSSNQPQHF. The CDR3 DNA follows: TGTGCCAGCAGTTTCGCGGACAGTAGCAATCAGCCCCAGCATTTT. Full variable domain (rest looked up from reference TRBV28 and TRBJ1-5): DVKVTQSSRYLVKRTGEKVFLECVQDMDHENMFWYRQDPGLGLRLIYFSYDVKMKEKGDIPEGYSVSREKKERFSLILESASTNQTSMYLCASSFADSSNQPQHFGDGTRLSIL.